Following are 26 T cell receptor beta chains from one sample sequenced in a study of graft-versus-host responses after intestinal transplantation. The repertoire was sequenced with immunoSEQ multiplex PCR; TCRdb's copy has only in-frame clones and lacks some. Found here are 20,000 or so clones, around 86% of them singletons; the top ten hold around 50%. Source: bone marrow, taken just under 130 days after transplant. These TCRs come from a human patient who received an intestinal transplant, so some T cells may come from the graft donor.

CDR3: CASSEEQGWETQYF. The CDR3 nucleotides read TGTGCCAGCAGTGAAGAACAGGGCTGGGAGACCCAGTACTTC. The V gene is TRBV6-1, the J gene TRBJ2-5; perhaps TRBD1 as D (6 bases). This CDR3 has 14 amino acids. Germline CDR1 and CDR2: MNHNS and SASEGT. V was shortened by 1 base and J by 5 bases, with 11 bases between the two germline ends.

The rearrangement joins TRBV9 to TRBJ2-7; TRBD2 is a possible D gene (5 bases). The CDR3 has 12 amino acids. The ends were cut back, 1 base at V and 7 bases at J, with 9 bases in the middle. Germline V gene sequence: CDR1 SGDLS, CDR2 YYNGEE. CDR3 in DNA: TGTGCCAGCAGCGTATTAGGCGGGGAGCAGTACTTC. Its translation: CASSVLGGEQYF.

The chain has TRBV7-9 and TRBJ2-5; TRBD2 is a possible D gene (5 bases). This CDR3 has 13 residues. The germline V and J ends were trimmed by 5 bases and 1 base, with 8 bases remaining between them. CDR1 is SEHNR, CDR2 FQNEAQ, per germline (reference sequence). CDR3 residues: CASSRTPQETQYF. The CDR3 nucleotides are TGTGCCAGCAGCCGGACTCCCCAAGAGACCCAGTACTTC.

The gene calls are TRBV4-1 and TRBJ1-1; maybe TRBD1 (6 bases). CDR1 and CDR2 (germline): MGHRA, YSYEKL. With 4 bases removed from V and 5 bases from J, the gap between germline ends came to 17 bases. The CDR3 length is 15 residues. The CDR3 reads CASSPTGGARTEAFF. The CDR3 nucleotides read TGCGCCAGCAGCCCTACCGGGGGCGCAAGAACTGAAGCTTTCTTT.

The CDR3 nucleotides are TGTGCCAGCAAGGAAGTAAGGGCCCCCTACGAGCAGTACTTC. The encoded protein is CASKEVRAPYEQYF. V and J are TRBV2 and TRBJ2-7; D unresolved. V lost 7 bases, J lost 2 bases, and 15 bases lay in between. The CDR3 runs 14 residues. Germline values: CDR1 SNHLY, CDR2 FYNNEI. Using reference TRBV2 and TRBJ2-7 for the parts outside the CDR3, the full variable domain is EPEVTQTPSHQVTQMGQEVILRCVPISNHLYFYWYRQILGQKVEFLVSFYNNEISEKSEIFDDQFSVERPDGSNFTLKIRSTKLEDSAMYFCASKEVRAPYEQYFGPGTRLTVT.

The chain recombines TRBV4-1 with TRBJ2-7; D is uncertain. V was pared by 3 bases and J by 5 bases, with 14 bases between. Per the germline V gene, CDR1 is MGHRA and CDR2 is YSYEKL. CDR3 length: 14 amino acids. The CDR3 is CASSHPLGRNEQYF. For the CDR3, the DNA is TGCGCCAGCAGCCACCCCCTCGGACGGAACGAGCAGTACTTC.

The CDR3 bases are TGTGCCAGCAGTACGGGATCCCTTACCACAGATACGCAGTATTTT. Translating gives CASSTGSLTTDTQYF. The chain links TRBV6-5 to TRBJ2-3; TRBD2 is a possible D gene (5 bases). With 5 bases removed from V and 2 bases from J, the gap between germline ends came to 14 bases. This CDR3 is 15 amino acids long. Germline lookup yields CDR1 MNHEY and CDR2 SVGAGI.

This clone was observed a few times. J is TRBJ2-7 and V is TRBV18, with TRBD1 matching over 7 bases. Germline V gives CDR1 KGHSH, CDR2 LQKENI. Losses at the gene ends were 1 base for V and 2 bases for J; bases not matched to a gene: 2. CDR3 size: 14 residues. DNA of the CDR3: TGTGCCAGCTCACCACGACAGGGAACCTACGAGCAGTACTTC. Translating it yields CASSPRQGTYEQYF.

V usage is TRBV28 and J usage is TRBJ1-5; D is perhaps TRBD1 (5 bases). V lost 4 bases, J lost 3 bases, and 10 bases lay in between. The germline V gene encodes CDR1 MDHEN and CDR2 SYDVKM. The CDR3 consists of 14 residues. The CDR3 protein is CASSSDSINQPQHF. DNA of the CDR3: TGTGCCAGCAGTTCCGACAGCATCAATCAGCCCCAGCATTTT.

The rearrangement joins TRBV28 to TRBJ1-1; 8 bases are shared with TRBD1. In germline, CDR1 is MDHEN, CDR2 SYDVKM. The length of the CDR3 is 14 residues. V was pared by 6 bases and J by 4 bases, with 7 bases of the junction left unmatched. The CDR3 spells CASRIQGALTEAFF. The CDR3 DNA follows: TGTGCCAGCAGGATCCAGGGGGCCCTCACTGAAGCTTTCTTT.

Comments on this clone: The identical CDR3 is also encoded by other nucleotide sequences in the sample. The rearrangement uses TRBV30 and TRBJ2-7; TRBD2 matches 13 bases. CDR3 size: 17 residues. Losses at the gene ends were 0 bases for V and 9 bases for J; bases not matched to a gene: 14. Germline assignment: CDR1 GTSNPN and CDR2 SVGIG (reference sequence). For the CDR3, the DNA is TGTGCCTGGAGTGTATTCGGGGGCACTAGCGGGAGGGGGGGGCAGTACTTC. Its translation: CAWSVFGGTSGRGGQYF.

This clone was detected once. The rearrangement joins TRBV19 to TRBJ2-1; 10 bases are a match to TRBD2. Germline CDR1 LNHDA, CDR2 SQIVND (reference sequence). The V gene end was trimmed by 5 bases and the J gene end by 6 bases; junction bases not matched to a gene: 7. CDR3 size: 15 residues. The chain's CDR3 is CASSASGSSLNEQFF. The DNA for the CDR3 is TGTGCCAGTAGTGCTAGCGGGAGCTCACTCAATGAGCAGTTCTTC.

The J gene is TRBJ1-4, the V gene TRBV15; D remains ambiguous. The ends were cut back, 5 bases at V and 4 bases at J, with 14 bases in the middle. In germline, CDR1 is LNHNV, CDR2 YYDKDF (reference sequence). There are 15 residues in the CDR3. The CDR3 protein is CATSLDGLLNEKLFF. In DNA, the CDR3 is TGTGCCACCAGCCTTGACGGCCTGCTTAATGAAAAACTGTTTTTT.

This clone has a single count. This rearrangement joins TRBV14 to TRBJ1-1; tentatively, D is TRBD1 (6 bases). Trimming took off 6 bases at V and 7 bases at J, with 18 bases between the two ends. Germline loops: CDR1 SGHDN, CDR2 FVKESK. CDR3 length equals 14 residues. The CDR3 loop is CASRLKQGWGEAFF. CDR3 DNA: TGTGCCAGCAGGCTTAAACAGGGATGGGGTGAAGCTTTCTTT.

This chain links TRBV14 with TRBJ1-4, with 8 bases lining up with TRBD1. The trim removed 4 bases at V and 8 bases at J, leaving 3 bases unmatched. The germline gives CDR1 SGHDN, CDR2 FVKESK. The CDR3 is made up of 13 amino acids. This chain's CDR3 is CASSPRTGEKLFF. The CDR3 bases are TGTGCCAGCAGCCCCCGGACAGGGGAAAAACTGTTTTTT.

This chain connects TRBV30 to TRBJ2-6; TRBD1 agrees at 11 bases. With 5 bases clipped from V and 4 bases from J, the junction kept 4 bases outside the gene matches. The germline CDR1 and CDR2 sequences are GTSNPN and SVGIG (reference sequence). This CDR3 comprises 15 residues. CDR3 loop: CAWGQGASGANVLTF. CDR3 bases: TGTGCCTGGGGACAGGGGGCATCCGGGGCCAACGTCCTGACTTTC.

The rearrangement joins TRBV5-5 to TRBJ1-5; the D is unclear. Trimming took 2 bases from V and 2 from J, leaving 14 bases between them. The CDR3 contains 16 residues. Germline loops: CDR1 SGHKS, CDR2 YYEKEE (reference sequence). For the CDR3, the DNA is TGTGCCAGCAGCTTCGGACGACTCATAGGCAATCAGCCCCAGCATTTT. It is translated as CASSFGRLIGNQPQHF.

Worth noting for this clone: An end of the junction differs from the germline gene, which may be a read error. This chain links TRBV18 with TRBJ1-1; D gene ambiguous. Germline V gives CDR1 KGHSH, CDR2 LQKENI. The CDR3 has 15 amino acids. The CDR3 coding sequence is TGTGCCAGCTCCCCACGACCCGGCGAGAGGACTGAAGCTTTCTTT. Translating it yields CASSPRPGERTEAFF. The whole variable domain, filled in from reference TRBV18 and TRBJ1-1, reads NAGVMQNPRHLVRRRGQEARLRCSPMKGHSHVYWYRQLPEEGLKFMVYLQKENIIDESGMPKERFSAEFPKEGPSILRIQQVVRGDSAAYFCASSPRPGERTEAFFGQGTRLTVV.

The V call is TRBV15, the J call TRBJ2-7; 9 nucleotides agree with TRBD1. The CDR3 is made up of 15 amino acids. Germline V CDR1 and CDR2: LNHNV, YYDKDF (reference sequence). V was pared by 1 base and J by 6 bases, with 7 bases of the junction left unmatched. CDR3 amino acids: CATSRAGTGMSEQYF. The CDR3, as DNA: TGTGCCACCAGCAGAGCGGGGACAGGGATGAGCGAGCAGTACTTC.

This chain joins TRBV11-2 and TRBJ2-1, with unresolved D. Germline lookup yields CDR1 SGHAT and CDR2 FQNNGV. The CDR3 has 17 amino acids. Trimming cost V 2 bases and J 2 bases, with 16 bases left between them. This chain's CDR3 is CASSLRVVAVAYNEQFF. CDR3 coding DNA: TGTGCCAGCAGCTTAAGGGTAGTGGCGGTCGCCTACAATGAGCAGTTCTTC.

This chain links TRBV5-4 with TRBJ2-1; 13 bases align to TRBD2. The CDR3 sequence is 16 residues long. Germline V lookup: CDR1 SGHNT, CDR2 YYREEE (reference sequence). The V and J ends lost 1 base and 8 bases, in that order; junction bases with no gene match: 6. In DNA form, the CDR3 reads TGTGCCAGCAGCTTGCGGACTAGCGGGAGCGTCGATGAGCAGTTCTTC. This sequence encodes CASSLRTSGSVDEQFF.

The chain links TRBV19 to TRBJ2-3; 11 bases align to TRBD2. The CDR3 has 16 residues. Losses at the gene ends were 1 base for V and 11 bases for J; bases not matched to a gene: 11. Germline assignment: CDR1 LNHDA and CDR2 SQIVND (reference sequence). CDR3 in DNA: TGTGCCAGTAGTATAGTCAATAGCGGGAGGGCAGCGCGGCAGTATTTT. Its protein product is CASSIVNSGRAARQYF.

This chain uses TRBV2 with TRBJ2-7; D might be TRBD2 (5 bases). The germline gives CDR1 SNHLY, CDR2 FYNNEI. CDR3 length equals 13 residues. The V end lost 3 bases, the J end lost 3 bases, and 9 bases lay between the germline ends. The CDR3 loop is CASSDPGIYEQYF. The CDR3 DNA is TGTGCCAGCAGTGACCCGGGGATCTACGAGCAGTACTTC.

V gene TRBV5-1 combines with J gene TRBJ2-1; D may be TRBD2 (6 bases). V shed 1 base and J shed 7 bases, with 12 bases lying between them. The CDR3 loop spans 14 amino acids. Germline V gives CDR1 SGHRS, CDR2 YFSETQ. CDR3 region: CASSLRRAWNEQFF. CDR3 sequence (DNA): TGCGCCAGCAGCTTGCGGAGGGCGTGGAATGAGCAGTTCTTC.

The chain couples TRBV4-3 to TRBJ2-7; D uncertain. Trimming stripped 0 bases from V and 3 bases from J, with 6 bases between. The CDR3 is 13 amino acids. Germline CDR1 is LGHNA and CDR2 is YSLEER. Here the CDR3 DNA reads TGCGCCAGCAGCCAAGATCTCGTCTACGAGCAGTACTTC. Protein: CASSQDLVYEQYF.

The chain is built from TRBV7-2 and TRBJ2-1; TRBD2 is a possible D gene (6 bases). CDR1 SGHTA and CDR2 FQGNSA come from the germline V gene. With 0 bases removed from V and 0 bases from J, the gap between germline ends came to 9 bases. The CDR3 covers 16 residues. CDR3 loop: CASSLAGEASYNEQFF. The DNA of the CDR3 is TGTGCCAGCAGCTTAGCCGGGGAGGCCTCCTACAATGAGCAGTTCTTC. Full variable domain (remainder filled in from reference TRBV7-2 and TRBJ2-1): GAGVSQSPSNKVTEKGKDVELRCDPISGHTALYWYRQSLGQGLEFLIYFQGNSAPDKSGLPSDRFSAERTGGSVSTLTIQRTQQEDSAVYLCASSLAGEASYNEQFFGPGTRLTVL.